A selection of T cell receptor beta chains follows, all from one sample in a study of blood T cell repertoires in COVID-19. Method: immunoSEQ multiplex PCR; TCRdb's copy keeps in-frame clones and lacks some. The profile shows fewer than 250,000 clones, 65% to 85% of them singletons. Sequencing input: PBMCs or T cells enriched from blood (not recorded which). The source of these receptors is a young woman who had been exposed to COVID-19. The CDR3 runs from the conserved cysteine through the conserved F or W. D genes are given only for firm matches. Only some rows state a clone size, as once, few, many or a class for expanded clones.

CASSLAGNTEAFF,TGTGCCAGCAGCTTGGCAGGGAACACTGAAGCTTTCTTT,TRBJ1-1,-,-,TRBV5-5,13
CASSQASGVTGELFF,TGCGCCAGCAGCCAAGCTAGCGGGGTTACCGGGGAGCTGTTTTTT,TRBJ2-2,TRBD2,-,TRBV4-1,15
CASSETGGIYEQYF,TGTGCCAGCTCAGAGACAGGGGGAATCTACGAGCAGTACTTC,TRBJ2-7,TRBD1,-,TRBV18,14
CASRRDRYTGELFF,TGTGCCAGCAGAAGGGACAGATACACCGGGGAGCTGTTTTTT,TRBJ2-2,TRBD1,once,TRBV6-5,14
CASSPRAGIGTEAFF,TGTGCCAGCAGTCCCCGGGCGGGGATTGGTACTGAAGCTTTCTTT,TRBJ1-1,-,once,TRBV27,15
CASSPGGMGNTIYF,TGTGCCAGCTCACCAGGAGGGATGGGAAACACCATATATTTT,TRBJ1-3,-,-,TRBV18,14
CASSSARGRTAKNIQYF,TGTGCCAGCAGCTCCGCCCGAGGGAGGACAGCCAAAAACATTCAGTACTTC,TRBJ2-4,-,-,TRBV5-4,17
CASSIDGGFYGYTF,TGTGCCAGTAGTATAGACGGGGGGTTCTATGGCTACACCTTC,TRBJ1-2,-,few,TRBV19,14
CASSDSNSRGLPGADTQYF,TGTGCCAGCAGCGATTCAAATTCTCGGGGACTTCCCGGCGCAGATACGCAGTATTTT,TRBJ2-3,-,-,TRBV3-1/TRBV3-2,19
CASSFSGGAQYF,TGTGCCAGCAGCTTTAGCGGGGGGGCTCAGTATTTT,TRBJ2-3,TRBD2,-,TRBV7-3,12
CASSLEIDTEAFF,TGTGCCAGCAGCTTAGAAATCGACACTGAAGCTTTCTTT,TRBJ1-1,-,-,TRBV7-9,13
CASSGGMVIGPAFVDGYTF,TGTGCCAGCAGCGGAGGGATGGTCATAGGGCCAGCTTTCGTCGATGGCTACACCTTC,TRBJ1-2,-,-,TRBV9,19
CASTLKQGDGYTF,TGTGCCAGCACCTTGAAACAGGGAGATGGCTACACCTTC,TRBJ1-2,-,-,TRBV28,13
CASSPDRGRDEQFF,TGCGCCAGCAGCCCTGACAGGGGGCGCGATGAGCAGTTCTTC,TRBJ2-1,TRBD1,-,TRBV4-1,14
CASSLQGSGTGELFF,TGTGCCAGCAGCTTACAGGGGTCAGGCACCGGGGAGCTGTTTTTT,TRBJ2-2,-,-,TRBV11-2,15
CASSPSGGGNEQFF,TGTGCCAGCAGCCCCTCCGGGGGGGGCAATGAGCAGTTCTTC,TRBJ2-1,TRBD2,once,TRBV7-3,14
CASSLVSLLATNEKLFF,TGTGCCAGCAGCTTAGTTTCGCTGTTAGCAACTAATGAAAAACTGTTTTTT,TRBJ1-4,-,-,TRBV7-8,17
CACNGVGETQYF,TGTGCCTGTAACGGGGTGGGGGAGACCCAGTACTTC,TRBJ2-5,-,-,TRBV30,12
CASSELGPSTGELFF,TGTGCCAGCAGTGAGTTGGGGCCGAGCACCGGGGAGCTGTTTTTT,TRBJ2-2,-,-,TRBV6-1,15
CASSPGGESSYEQYF,TGTGCCAGCAGTCCTGGGGGGGAAAGCTCCTACGAGCAGTACTTC,TRBJ2-7,TRBD2,-,TRBV5-4,15
CASMGGSGRPSTDTQYF,TGTGCCAGCATGGGGGGGTCCGGCCGACCTAGCACAGATACGCAGTATTTT,TRBJ2-3,-,-,TRBV21-1,17
CASSFEVFTEAFF,TGTGCCAGCAGCTTTGAGGTATTCACTGAAGCTTTCTTT,TRBJ1-1,-,-,TRBV7-9,13
CAWSVPLTGPSYEQYF,TGTGCCTGGAGTGTCCCCCTAACAGGGCCTTCCTACGAGCAGTACTTC,TRBJ2-7,-,few,TRBV30,16
CASSLERGTFQETQYF,TGTGCCAGCAGCTTGGAGCGGGGGACGTTCCAAGAGACCCAGTACTTC,TRBJ2-5,TRBD2,-,TRBV7-9,16
CASRPTGGDRGYTF,TGTGCCAGCAGACCTACAGGGGGCGATAGAGGCTACACCTTC,TRBJ1-2,TRBD1,-,TRBV6-5,14
CASSQDRSRPQHF,TGTGCCAGCAGCCAAGATCGGTCCCGGCCCCAGCATTTT,TRBJ1-5,-,-,TRBV3-1/TRBV3-2,13
CSVERVVEIDRNQETQYF,TGCAGCGTTGAAAGGGTTGTCGAAATAGACAGGAACCAAGAGACCCAGTACTTC,TRBJ2-5,-,-,TRBV29-1,18
CASSLGQGLYGYTF,TGTGCCAGCAGCCTAGGACAGGGGTTATATGGCTACACCTTC,TRBJ1-2,TRBD1,-,TRBV7-2,14
CATSAGAGVDTEAFF,TGTGCCACCTCAGCTGGGGCGGGAGTCGACACTGAAGCTTTCTTT,TRBJ1-1,-,once,TRBV24-1,15
CASSTTGAYSGNTIYF,TGTGCCAGCAGCACTACAGGGGCCTACTCTGGAAACACCATATATTTT,TRBJ1-3,TRBD1,-,TRBV7-9,16
CASRRSGGPQETQYF,TGCGCCAGCAGGAGGTCGGGGGGACCACAAGAGACCCAGTACTTC,TRBJ2-5,TRBD2,-,TRBV5-1,15
CASSPGAAGEWAFYGYTF,TGTGCCAGCAGCCCCGGGGCGGCAGGGGAGTGGGCCTTCTATGGCTACACCTTC,TRBJ1-2,-,-,TRBV7-9,18
CASSRTKYQETQYF,TGTGCCAGCAGCCGCACTAAGTACCAAGAGACCCAGTACTTC,TRBJ2-5,-,-,TRBV7-2,14
CASSLRDRISEAFF,TGCGCCAGCAGCCTCCGGGACAGAATCTCTGAAGCTTTCTTT,TRBJ1-1,TRBD1,-,TRBV4-1,14
CASSPRQGVGTEAFF,TGTGCCAGCAGTCCAAGACAGGGGGTCGGCACTGAAGCTTTCTTT,TRBJ1-1,TRBD1,once,TRBV2,15
CASSQDRGIPTSDTQYF,TGCGCCAGCAGCCAGGACAGGGGGATCCCCACTTCAGATACGCAGTATTTT,TRBJ2-3,TRBD1,-,TRBV5-1,17
CAVKGFLDADTQYF,TGTGCCGTCAAGGGGTTTTTGGATGCAGATACGCAGTATTTT,TRBJ2-3,-,few,TRBV6-5,14
CASSYNSGDTQYF,TGTGCCAGCAGCTATAATTCGGGAGATACGCAGTATTTT,TRBJ2-3,-,-,TRBV5-6,13
CASSLGVGGGSYSNQPQHF,TGTGCCAGCAGCTTAGGCGTGGGAGGGGGATCTTATAGCAATCAGCCCCAGCATTTT,TRBJ1-5,-,few,TRBV7-8,19
CASRWRPEVYSGANVLTF,TGTGCCAGCCGCTGGAGGCCAGAGGTGTACTCTGGGGCCAACGTCCTGACTTTC,TRBJ2-6,-,once,TRBV18,18
CASRPPSGGSYNEQFF,TGTGCCAGCAGGCCACCGAGCGGGGGCTCCTACAATGAGCAGTTCTTC,TRBJ2-1,TRBD2,-,TRBV6-6,16
CASGLVLAVGRTDTQYF,TGTGCTAGTGGTTTGGTACTAGCGGTCGGCCGCACAGATACGCAGTATTTT,TRBJ2-3,TRBD2,-,TRBV12-5,17
CASSDWGVPYNEQFF,TGTGCCAGCAGTGATTGGGGGGTACCCTACAATGAGCAGTTCTTC,TRBJ2-1,-,-,TRBV2,15
CASSPTGASKIGELFF,TGTGCCAGCAGCCCGACAGGGGCCTCCAAGATCGGGGAGCTGTTTTTT,TRBJ2-2,TRBD1,-,TRBV6-2/TRBV6-3,16
CASSYIQGLGGYTF,TGTGCCAGCAGTTACATACAGGGTTTAGGTGGCTACACCTTC,TRBJ1-2,-,few,TRBV6-5,14
CASSYLSGTPNTEAFF,TGTGCCAGCAGTTACCTTTCCGGGACACCTAACACTGAAGCTTTCTTT,TRBJ1-1,-,-,TRBV6-6,16
CASSLSGRNTEAFF,TGTGCCAGCAGTTTGAGCGGAAGAAACACTGAAGCTTTCTTT,TRBJ1-1,-,-,TRBV6-5,14
CASSQDLTTYNEQFF,TGTGCCAGCAGCCAAGATCTAACGACCTACAATGAGCAGTTCTTC,TRBJ2-1,-,many,TRBV4-2,15
CASSQEDTEAFF,TGTGCCAGCAGCCAGGAGGACACTGAAGCTTTCTTT,TRBJ1-1,-,-,TRBV3-1/TRBV3-2,12
CASSQTGQGIDYGYTF,TGTGCCAGCAGCCAAACAGGACAGGGTATTGACTATGGCTACACCTTC,TRBJ1-2,TRBD1,once,TRBV14,16
CASSPLGGLEAFF,TGCGCCAGCAGCCCCCTTGGCGGGTTAGAAGCTTTCTTT,TRBJ1-1,-,-,TRBV4-1,13
CASSFINEQFF,TGTGCCAGCAGTTTTATAAATGAGCAGTTCTTC,TRBJ2-1,-,-,TRBV12-3/TRBV12-4,11
CASSVAGHLETQYF,TGTGCCAGCAGCGTAGCCGGACATTTAGAGACCCAGTACTTC,TRBJ2-5,-,-,TRBV9,14
CASSFSGDEQYF,TGTGCCAGCAGCTTTTCAGGGGACGAGCAGTACTTC,TRBJ2-7,-,-,TRBV7-9,12
CASSYSSGGEAFF,TGTGCCAGCAGTTACTCGAGCGGTGGGGAAGCTTTCTTT,TRBJ1-1,-,-,TRBV6-2/TRBV6-3,13